The 5 T cell receptor beta chains in this list originate from one sample, sequenced in a study of T cell responses to AZD1222 COVID-19 vaccine. Data came from immunoSEQ multiplex PCR; TCRdb stores just in-frame clones and leaves some out. The sample lists just under 150,000 clones, around 90% occurring once. This sample comprised peripheral blood, obtained 28 days after the second dose of the MenACWY control vaccine. The receptor source for this set is an adult who received the MenACWY meningococcal vaccine as a control.

Here the CDR3 DNA reads TGTGCCAGCAGTTACTCCTCCGGCAGGGCGAACTATGGCTACACCTTC. Its translation: CASSYSSGRANYGYTF. V gene TRBV6-5 combines with J gene TRBJ1-2; D might be TRBD1 (5 bases). CDR1 MNHEY and CDR2 SVGAGI come from the germline V gene. Trimming took off 0 bases at V and 2 bases at J, with 13 bases between the two ends. This CDR3 region has 16 residues.

This chain connects TRBV9 to TRBJ1-4; D possibly corresponds to TRBD1 (5 bases). V was clipped by 3 bases and J by 14 bases, with 17 bases between them. The CDR3 runs 13 residues. The germline V gene encodes CDR1 SGDLS and CDR2 YYNGEE. CDR3 DNA sequence: TGTGCCAGCAGCGCTTGGGACCGGGGTGACCTGTTTTTT. This encodes CASSAWDRGDLFF.

The chain joins TRBV6-5 to TRBJ2-7; D could derive from TRBD1 or TRBD2 (6 bases each). From germline, CDR1 is MNHEY and CDR2 SVGAGI. CDR3 length: 15 amino acids. V was clipped by 2 bases and J by 4 bases, with 15 bases between them. For the CDR3, the DNA is TGTGCCAGCAGTTACGGATCGGGGGCGCAGTACGAGCAGTACTTC. Residues: CASSYGSGAQYEQYF.

V gene TRBV4-1 combines with J gene TRBJ1-5; TRBD1 is a possible D gene (5 bases). The CDR3 is made up of 17 amino acids. The ends were cut back, 2 bases at V and 0 bases at J, with 14 bases in the middle. Germline V gives CDR1 MGHRA, CDR2 YSYEKL. DNA for the CDR3: TGCGCCAGCAGCCAAAGCGGGTGGGGGTATAGCAATCAGCCCCAGCATTTT. Translated: CASSQSGWGYSNQPQHF.

The chain recombines TRBV24-1 with TRBJ2-7; no reliable D call. CDR1 is KGHDR and CDR2 is SFDVKD in the germline V gene. The V end was cut by 3 bases, the J end by 5 bases, with 4 bases between. The CDR3 consists of 11 residues. For the CDR3, the DNA is TGTGCCACCAGTGATGGGGACGAGCAGTACTTC. Encoded protein: CATSDGDEQYF.